The 25 T cell receptor beta chains below were found in one sample sequenced in a study of identical twins (TCRdb year 2016). Libraries came from 5' RACE. The run used an Illumina HiSeq 2000. The public reads were reanalyzed by TCRdb: fastp trimming at Q25, MiXCR alignment, in-frame beta chains only. A single entry per CDR3 protein holds the most common genes and DNA from its merged rows. This sample has fewer than 900,000 distinct CDR3 sequences in its table, and less than 25% of those were observed once. The leading ten clones occupy around 4.4% of the sample. This same sample was also taken into another study, of T cells expressing NK-cell markers.

The sequenced sample was PBMCs. The receptors were gathered from a woman younger than 30 in good health.

The CDR3 coding sequence is TGTGCCAGCGGCCCTGGACTAGCGGGAATGTATGAGCAGTTCTTC. Amino acid sequence: CASGPGLAGMYEQFF. The genes are TRBV5-5 and TRBJ2-1; 12 bases are a match to TRBD2. The length of the CDR3 is 15 residues. The junction had 10 bases not matched to a gene; V was cut back by 7 bases and J by 8 bases. Germline V CDR1 and CDR2: SGHKS, YYEKEE (reference sequence).

This clonotype was seen more than once but under ten times. The chain carries TRBV20-1 and TRBJ2-3; 9 nucleotides align to TRBD2. Germline-derived CDR1 and CDR2 are DFQATT and SNEGSKA (reference sequence). The CDR3 totals 16 residues. V lost 6 bases, J lost 5 bases, and 15 bases stayed unmatched. For the CDR3, the DNA is TGCAGTGCCCCGACCCCTTTAGCGGGAGTAAGAGATACGCAGTATTTT. Translating gives CSAPTPLAGVRDTQYF.

CDR3 DNA: TGCAGCGTTTGGGGAGCGGTTGCCTACGAGCAGTACTTC. As protein: CSVWGAVAYEQYF. The chain is built from TRBV29-1 and TRBJ2-7; TRBD2 might be the D (5 bases). Trimming left V 5 bases short and J 2 bases short, with 13 bases between. The CDR3 is made up of 13 amino acids. Germline CDR1 and CDR2: SQVTM and ANQGSEA.

This clonotype has only a few counts. The gene calls are TRBV7-2 and TRBJ2-5, with 11 bases fitting TRBD2. The germline V gene has CDR1 SGHTA and CDR2 FQGNSA. This CDR3 comprises 15 residues. Losses at the gene ends were 6 bases for V and 5 bases for J; bases not matched to a gene: 8. The CDR3 protein is CASRLAGAIGETQYF. The CDR3 nucleotides read TGTGCCAGCAGACTAGCGGGGGCCATAGGGGAGACCCAGTACTTC.

The rearrangement links TRBV18 to TRBJ1-2; tentative D call: TRBD1 (5 bases). V gave up 3 bases and J gave up 4 bases, with 18 bases separating them. Germline-derived CDR1 and CDR2 are KGHSH and LQKENI. The CDR3 is 16 residues long. The DNA for the CDR3 is TGTGCCAGCTCACCCCCCCCCGGGGGTATCATCTATGGCTACACCTTC. Its protein product is CASSPPPGGIIYGYTF. Using reference TRBV18 and TRBJ1-2 for the parts outside the CDR3, the full variable domain is NAGVMQNPRHLVRRRGQEARLRCSPMKGHSHVYWYRQLPEEGLKFMVYLQKENIIDESGMPKERFSAEFPKEGPSILRIQQVVRGDSAAYFCASSPPPGGIIYGYTFGSGTRLTVV.

The genes are TRBV9 and TRBJ2-7; 11 bases line up with TRBD2. This CDR3 contains 14 residues. Germline trimming cut 3 bases from V and 6 bases from J; bases unmatched to any gene: 5. Germline CDR1 SGDLS, CDR2 YYNGEE. The CDR3 DNA reads TGTGCCAGCAGCGGTAGCGGGGGGGCAGCCGAGCAGTACTTC. Amino acids: CASSGSGGAAEQYF.

This clonotype came up many times. The chain couples TRBV20-1 to TRBJ2-3; D not certain. The length of the CDR3 is 14 residues. The V gene's germline CDR1 is DFQATT and CDR2 SNEGSKA (reference sequence). Trimming stripped 5 bases from V and 0 bases from J, with 12 bases between. CDR3: CSALAPWSTDTQYF. The CDR3 DNA reads TGCAGTGCTTTGGCACCGTGGAGCACAGATACGCAGTATTTT.

The chain couples TRBV29-1 to TRBJ2-4, with a tentative D call TRBD1 (5 bases). The CDR3 covers 13 residues. In germline, CDR1 is SQVTM, CDR2 ANQGSEA. The V end lost 1 base, the J end lost 8 bases, and 12 bases lay between the germline ends. CDR3: CSVEGPGLDIQYF. The CDR3, as DNA: TGCAGCGTTGAAGGGCCAGGGTTGGACATTCAGTACTTC.

This chain links TRBV7-9 with TRBJ2-1; D unclear. The V end lost 4 bases, the J end lost 10 bases, and 11 bases lay between the germline ends. This CDR3 spans 12 amino acids. The germline V gene has CDR1 SEHNR and CDR2 FQNEAQ (reference sequence). The CDR3 loop is CASSSGQVEQFF. CDR3 DNA: TGTGCCAGCAGCTCTGGTCAGGTGGAGCAGTTCTTC.

This clonotype came up a few times. The chain recombines TRBV3-1 with TRBJ2-1, with D maybe TRBD2 (5 bases). This CDR3 contains 16 residues. CDR1 and CDR2 (germline): LGHDT, YNNKEL (reference sequence). V lost 0 bases to trimming and J lost 5 bases, with 14 bases between them. CDR3 DNA sequence: TGTGCCAGCAGCCAAGACGAGGGCCTTAGGGACAATGAGCAGTTCTTC. It codes for CASSQDEGLRDNEQFF.

This sequence joins TRBV20-1 and TRBJ1-5, with D maybe TRBD1 (5 bases). The V gene's germline CDR1 is DFQATT and CDR2 SNEGSKA (reference sequence). The CDR3 length is 14 residues. V lost 3 bases and J 8 bases, leaving 17 bases between the germline ends. DNA for the CDR3: TGCAGTGCTAGCACCGGGACCCTGAGGGAGCCCCAGCATTTT. Residues: CSASTGTLREPQHF.

The V and J genes are TRBV6-2 or TRBV6-3 and TRBJ2-5, with D tentatively TRBD2 (6 bases). In germline, CDR1 is MNHEY, CDR2 SVGEGT. Trimming cost V 6 bases and J 0 bases, with 17 bases left between them. CDR3 length: 16 amino acids. The CDR3 loop reads CASSPTGSGHQETQYF. The CDR3 nucleotides read TGTGCCAGCAGCCCCACAGGTAGCGGACACCAAGAGACCCAGTACTTC.

This clonotype was found many times. The chain has TRBV12-3 or TRBV12-4 and TRBJ2-1; 11 bases fit TRBD2. The ends lost 7 bases at V and 8 bases at J; junction bases unmatched: 10. This CDR3 is built from 15 residues. Here the CDR3 reads CASNNGLAGRDEQFF. The CDR3 region has the DNA TGTGCCAGCAACAATGGACTAGCGGGTCGGGATGAGCAGTTCTTC.

J is TRBJ2-7 and V is TRBV5-5, with 10 bases aligning to TRBD1. V lost 0 bases to trimming and J lost 3 bases; unmatched junction nucleotides: 6. CDR1 is SGHKS, CDR2 YYEKEE, per germline (reference sequence). This CDR3 comprises 16 residues. The CDR3 protein is CASSLASGQGYYEQYF. The CDR3 bases are TGTGCCAGCAGCTTGGCCTCGGGACAGGGGTACTACGAGCAGTACTTC.

This clonotype was seen more than once but under ten times. The chain employs TRBV29-1 and TRBJ2-7; 13 bases are shared with TRBD2. V lost 8 bases and J lost 4; bases outside the gene matches: 5. Germline V gene data show CDR1 as SQVTM and CDR2 as ANQGSEA. The CDR3 runs 13 residues. CDR3 in amino acids: CSCGLAGEYEQYF. The CDR3 DNA follows: TGCAGCTGTGGACTAGCGGGAGAATACGAGCAGTACTTC.

The CDR3 is CASSPGVGTLHF. As DNA, the CDR3 is TGTGCCAGCAGCCCCGGAGTGGGCACCCTCCACTTT. This rearrangement joins TRBV7-8 to TRBJ1-6; D uncertain. V lost 5 bases, J lost 14 bases, and 13 bases lay in between. The germline CDR1 and CDR2 sequences are SGHVS and FQNEAQ. This CDR3 is 12 amino acids long.

The CDR3 loop reads CASSFVENSPLHF. DNA of the CDR3: TGTGCCAGCAGCTTCGTAGAGAATTCACCCCTCCACTTT. The chain joins TRBV5-5 to TRBJ1-6; D remains unclear. Germline V CDR1 and CDR2: SGHKS, YYEKEE (reference sequence). V was clipped by 2 bases and J by 7 bases, with 7 bases between them. The CDR3 loop spans 13 amino acids.

The chain has TRBV19 and TRBJ2-4; D may match TRBD1 or TRBD2 (5 bases each). This CDR3 comprises 16 residues. Trimming removed 4 bases from V and 8 bases from J, with 21 bases in between. Germline loops: CDR1 LNHDA, CDR2 SQIVND (reference sequence). The CDR3 DNA sequence: TGTGCCAGTAGTACCCAGGGACCGAGGAATCGGGACATTCAGTACTTC. Amino acids: CASSTQGPRNRDIQYF. Looking up the rest from reference TRBV19 and TRBJ2-4 gives the full variable domain: DGGITQSPKYLFRKEGQNVTLSCEQNLNHDAMYWYRQDPGQGLRLIYYSQIVNDFQKGDIAEGYSVSREKKESFPLTVTSAQKNPTAFYLCASSTQGPRNRDIQYFGAGTRLSVL.

The chain carries TRBV5-6 and TRBJ2-7; D perhaps matches TRBD1 (5 bases). Germline assignment: CDR1 SGHDT and CDR2 YYEEEE. The CDR3 runs 12 residues. V lost 2 bases, J lost 6 bases, and 9 bases lay in between. CDR3 nucleotide sequence: TGTGCCAGCAGCTTACAGGATGTCGAGCAGTACTTC. This encodes CASSLQDVEQYF.

The table lists this clonotype with many counts. The V and J genes are TRBV3-1 and TRBJ1-2; a possible D gene is TRBD1 (6 bases). Deletions cut 4 bases from V and 3 bases from J, with 9 bases between. The germline CDR1 and CDR2 sequences are LGHDT and YNNKEL (reference sequence). The CDR3 spans 13 residues. CDR3: CASSPHRDYGYTF. The CDR3 nucleotides are TGTGCCAGCAGCCCCCACAGGGACTATGGCTACACCTTC.

J is TRBJ1-5 and V is TRBV20-1, with D uncertain. This CDR3 has 12 residues. With 2 bases removed from V and 6 bases from J, the gap between germline ends came to 8 bases. From germline, CDR1 is DFQATT and CDR2 SNEGSKA (reference sequence). This CDR3 reads CSARTLSQPQHF. The DNA for the CDR3 is TGCAGTGCTAGAACCCTCAGTCAGCCCCAGCATTTT.

This chain uses TRBV29-1 with TRBJ2-2; maybe TRBD2 (5 bases). Per the germline V gene, CDR1 is SQVTM and CDR2 is ANQGSEA. The V and J ends lost 7 bases and 0 bases respectively, with 12 bases between them. The CDR3 runs 14 residues. The chain's CDR3 is CSGVDWTNTGELFF. CDR3 nucleotide sequence: TGCAGCGGGGTGGACTGGACGAACACCGGGGAGCTGTTTTTT.

The chain links TRBV12-3 or TRBV12-4 to TRBJ1-1; D is ambiguous. There are 13 residues in the CDR3. Trimming pared 7 bases from V and 1 base from J, leaving 10 bases between. The CDR3 spells CASTLGSNTEAFF. For the CDR3, the DNA is TGTGCCAGCACCTTGGGGTCGAACACTGAAGCTTTCTTT.

The CDR3 spells CASYPAGGLADTQYF. Written as DNA, the CDR3 is TGTGCCAGCTATCCAGCGGGGGGCCTTGCGGATACGCAGTATTTT. The gene calls are TRBV27 and TRBJ2-3; 9 bases match TRBD2. Germline trimming cut 8 bases from V and 6 bases from J; bases unmatched to any gene: 12. The germline V gene has CDR1 MNHEY and CDR2 SMNVEV (reference sequence). The CDR3 covers 15 residues.

The chain links TRBV12-3 or TRBV12-4 to TRBJ2-1; TRBD2 agrees at 7 bases. This CDR3 has 15 residues. Trimming took 1 base from V and 9 from J; bases not matched to a gene: 9. CDR3 region: CASSLVPRESGEQFF. CDR3 in DNA: TGTGCCAGCAGTTTAGTGCCGCGGGAGTCGGGTGAGCAGTTCTTC.